This TCR beta chain was identified during a study of T-cell reconstitution after alpha-beta-depleted transplantation in children. This clonotype was recorded at least ten times. Construction of the TCRbeta library involved unique molecular identifiers. Each CDR3 protein is one row after TCRdb ran MiXCR on the PCR reads. The data contain under 450,000 distinct CDR3 sequences, about 14% of them singletons. Trimming shortened V by 3 bases and J by 6 bases, and 8 bases separated the two germline ends. There are 13 residues in the CDR3. The sequence came from a human donor who donated a stem cell graft to a child with Fanconi anemia. V usage is TRBV12-3 or TRBV12-4 and J usage is TRBJ2-2, with a weak D call TRBD1 (5 bases). Material: PBMCs, obtained from the stem cell graft. The CDR3 nucleotides are TGTGCCAGCAGTTTCTTAGGGGCCGGGGAGCTGTTTTTT. It is translated as CASSFLGAGELFF.